What follows are 5 T cell receptor beta chains derived from one specimen sequenced in a study of T-cell memory formation after mild COVID-19. TCRdb re-analysed the 5' RACE reads in MiXCR, keeping a single row per CDR3 protein. Of 250,000 to 300,000 distinct CDR3 sequences in the sample, 15% to 20% are singletons; the top ten hold roughly a fifth. The specimen sequenced was PBMCs or a T cell subset sorted from them (not recorded which). The receptor set was obtained from a man between 18 and 35 years old who had mild COVID-19 (a few samples of this study predate the infection). Cell type and time point are not known.

This clonotype turned up a few times. The V gene is TRBV12-3 or TRBV12-4, the J gene TRBJ1-2, with 9 positions matching TRBD1. The length of the CDR3 is 13 residues. The junction had 8 bases not matched to a gene; V was cut back by 7 bases and J by 8 bases. The CDR3 is CASTRTGEWGYTF. CDR3 bases: TGTGCCAGCACCCGGACAGGGGAGTGGGGCTACACCTTC.

This clonotype came up a few times. This chain links TRBV6-5 with TRBJ2-5; 12 bases fit TRBD2. There are 14 residues in the CDR3. CDR1 and CDR2 (germline): MNHEY, SVGAGI. Trimming took 6 bases from V and 5 from J; bases not matched to a gene: 4. The CDR3 spells CASSGGTSGETQYF. Here the CDR3 DNA reads TGTGCCAGCAGCGGTGGGACTAGCGGGGAGACCCAGTACTTC.

This chain uses TRBV18 with TRBJ2-3; D unclear. The V gene lost 1 base and the J gene lost 2 bases, with 10 bases spanning the gap. The CDR3 contains 15 residues. Germline V lookup: CDR1 KGHSH, CDR2 LQKENI. The CDR3, as DNA: TGTGCCAGCTCACCACTGGGGTTGGACACAGATACGCAGTATTTT. This encodes CASSPLGLDTDTQYF. Full variable domain (remainder filled in from reference TRBV18 and TRBJ2-3): NAGVMQNPRHLVRRRGQEARLRCSPMKGHSHVYWYRQLPEEGLKFMVYLQKENIIDESGMPKERFSAEFPKEGPSILRIQQVVRGDSAAYFCASSPLGLDTDTQYFGPGTRLTVL.

The chain recombines TRBV30 with TRBJ2-5; perhaps TRBD2 as D (6 bases). The V end lost 3 bases, the J end lost 3 bases, and 14 bases lay between the germline ends. Germline-derived CDR1 and CDR2 are GTSNPN and SVGIG (reference sequence). The CDR3 contains 14 residues. DNA of the CDR3: TGTGCCTGGAGCTATTGGACGGGAGAAGAGACCCAGTACTTC. It specifies CAWSYWTGEETQYF.

V gene TRBV4-3 combines with J gene TRBJ1-2; possible D gene TRBD1, 6 bases. This CDR3 has 15 residues. Germline-derived CDR1 and CDR2 are LGHNA and YSLEER. V was shortened by 0 bases and J by 4 bases, with 12 bases between the two germline ends. CDR3 sequence: CASSQDRGGGYGYTF. The CDR3 nucleotides read TGCGCCAGCAGCCAAGATCGAGGGGGGGGCTATGGCTACACCTTC.